These T cell receptor beta chains were read from a single sample in a study of T cells in Graves' hyperthyroidism and ophthalmopathy. TCRdb analysed the multiplex PCR reads with MiXCR anew, one entry per CDR3 protein. The sample has some 760,000 distinct CDR3 sequences; 14% are singletons. Sequencing was carried out using blood. Receptor source: a woman under 30 with Graves' hyperthyroidism. Both conserved end residues are part of each CDR3. D genes are given only for firm matches. A row's size may be missing; if present it is once, few, many or a size class.

D gene	V gene	J gene	clone size	CDR3 DNA	CDR3 protein
TRBD1	TRBV7-8	TRBJ1-2	few	TGTGCCAGCAGCCCAGGGGGCATACAGGGGATCTATGGCTACACCTTC	CASSPGGIQGIYGYTF
TRBD2	TRBV5-6	TRBJ2-7	NA	TGTGCCAGCAGCCCTGAGGCTAGCGGGGCCTACGAGCAGTACTTC	CASSPEASGAYEQYF
TRBD2	TRBV27	TRBJ2-7	many	TGTGCCAGCAGTCCCAATAGCGGGATCGAGCAGTACTTC	CASSPNSGIEQYF
NA	TRBV2	TRBJ2-5	many	TGTGCCAGCAGTCACAGGGATGGGGAGACCCAGTACTTC	CASSHRDGETQYF
TRBD1	TRBV6-1	TRBJ2-2	NA	TGTGCCAGCAGGCTCCGGGACAGAAACACCGGGGAGCTGTTTTTT	CASRLRDRNTGELFF
NA	TRBV6-6	TRBJ1-1	many	TGTGCCAGCAGTTACGGGGAAGATGCTTTCTTT	CASSYGEDAFF
NA	TRBV29-1	TRBJ2-7	many	TGCAGCGTTGTCAGGGGCTACGAGCAGTACTTC	CSVVRGYEQYF
NA	TRBV7-3	TRBJ2-1	many	TGTGCCAGCAGCTTGATGGCGGACACAACCTACAATGAGCAGTTCTTC	CASSLMADTTYNEQFF
NA	TRBV18	TRBJ1-3	many	TGTGCCAGCTCACCAAACCGGGACATGTCGGGAAACACCATATATTTT	CASSPNRDMSGNTIYF
NA	TRBV2	TRBJ1-4	few	TGTGCCAGCATCGGGGAATTAGATGAAAAACTGTTTTTT	CASIGELDEKLFF
NA	TRBV7-9	TRBJ2-7	many	TGTGCCAGCAGTTTACCGGGAACTTACGAGCAGTACTTC	CASSLPGTYEQYF
NA	TRBV29-1	TRBJ1-3	NA	TGCAGCGTTGAAGGACAGGTCAACTCTGGAAACACCATATATTTT	CSVEGQVNSGNTIYF
TRBD2	TRBV6-1	TRBJ2-5	few	TGTGCCAGCAGCCGGACTAGCGGGGGGTCCATCCAAGAGACCCAGTACTTC	CASSRTSGGSIQETQYF
TRBD1	TRBV29-1	TRBJ1-2	NA	TGCAGCGTTGTCGGACAGGGGGCGTCGGGCTACACCTTC	CSVVGQGASGYTF
TRBD1	TRBV12-3/TRBV12-4	TRBJ2-4	many	TGTGCCAGCAGTCCATCGACAGGGGGGAGAAACATTCAGTACTTC	CASSPSTGGRNIQYF
NA	TRBV19	TRBJ2-3	NA	TGTGCCAGTAGTACCAGGCTAGCAGCCACAGATACGCGGTATTTT	CASSTRLAATDTRYF
NA	TRBV7-9	TRBJ2-7	NA	TGTGCCAGCAGTGAGGGATTCGGGTACGAGCAGTACTTC	CASSEGFGYEQYF
NA	TRBV29-1	TRBJ2-5	many	TGCAGCGCCCTAGGGACGGCGCTCCACCAAGAGACCCAGTACTTC	CSALGTALHQETQYF
NA	TRBV7-2	TRBJ2-2	NA	TGTGTCAGCAGCTTATCCGGATCCTCTTCCGGGGAGCTGTTTTTT	CVSSLSGSSSGELFF
NA	TRBV29-1	TRBJ2-3	many	TGCAGCGTTGAAAAGGGAACAGTTAGCACAGATACGCAGTATTTT	CSVEKGTVSTDTQYF
NA	TRBV6-1	TRBJ2-3	many	TGTGCCAGCAGACCTATCACCCGGGTTGGCGATACGCAGTATTTT	CASRPITRVGDTQYF
NA	TRBV28	TRBJ1-5	once	TGTGCCAGCCGAGGACAGACGGGGCTTCCCCAGCATTTT	CASRGQTGLPQHF
NA	TRBV3-1	TRBJ2-2	many	TGTGCCAGCAGCCAAAGGGGGGCGGACGGGGAGCTGTTTTTT	CASSQRGADGELFF
NA	TRBV29-1	TRBJ2-7	few	TGCAGCTCCCGGGATCCCGGCTCTGGCGAGCAGTACTTC	CSSRDPGSGEQYF
NA	TRBV5-5	TRBJ1-6	NA	TGTGCCAGCAGCCTCTTCGAGACGGCAAATTCACCCCTCCACTTT	CASSLFETANSPLHF
NA	TRBV5-1	TRBJ2-1	NA	TGCGCCAGCAGCTTGGAGTGGGAGCAGTTCTTC	CASSLEWEQFF
NA	TRBV27	TRBJ2-7	many	TGTGCCAGCAGTGTCGACAGGTTCTCCTACGAGCAGTACTTC	CASSVDRFSYEQYF
NA	TRBV6-1	TRBJ2-1	many	TGTGCCAGCAGGACAGAGTTCTACAATGAGCAGTTCTTC	CASRTEFYNEQFF
NA	TRBV6-2/TRBV6-3	TRBJ2-1	NA	TGTGCCAGCAGTTACAGGGGGGGTGAGCAGTTCTTC	CASSYRGGEQFF
NA	TRBV3-1	TRBJ2-2	many	TGTGCCAGCAGCCAAGCAGGGACCGGGGAGCTGTTTTTT	CASSQAGTGELFF
NA	TRBV3-1	TRBJ2-7	many	TGTGCCAGCAGCCAAGAGGCAGGGCGAACCTACGAGCAGTACTTC	CASSQEAGRTYEQYF
TRBD2	TRBV4-1	TRBJ2-5	NA	TGCGCCAGCAGCCCTCCTGGGAGGGGAGGGCAAGAGACCCAGTACTTC	CASSPPGRGGQETQYF
NA	TRBV18	TRBJ1-1	many	TGTGCCAGCAGCCAGACTGGGGGCACTGAAGCTTTCTTT	CASSQTGGTEAFF
NA	TRBV11-2	TRBJ2-5	many	TGTGCCAGCAGCTGGTCGACAGGTCTACAAGAGACCCAGTACTTC	CASSWSTGLQETQYF
TRBD2	TRBV9	TRBJ2-1	NA	TGTGCCAGCAGCGCGGGACTAGCGGGAGGGCCGGCGAATGAGCAGTTCTTC	CASSAGLAGGPANEQFF
TRBD2	TRBV20-1	TRBJ2-7	NA	TGCAGTGTCCCGCGCCTTAGCGGGTCCTACGAGCAGTACTTC	CSVPRLSGSYEQYF
TRBD1	TRBV6-1	TRBJ1-3	few	TGTGCCAGCAGTGCCTCCCAGGGGGCGGTGAACACCATATATTTT	CASSASQGAVNTIYF
NA	TRBV10-3	TRBJ2-7	few	TGTGCCATCAGTGTGGACACCCTCTACGAGCAGTACTTC	CAISVDTLYEQYF
TRBD2	TRBV28	TRBJ2-5	few	TGTGCCAGCAGTTTGTCGACTAGCCTTCAGTACTTC	CASSLSTSLQYF
TRBD1	TRBV6-1	TRBJ2-5	NA	TGTGCCAGCAAACAGGGGCAAGAGACCCAGTACTTC	CASKQGQETQYF
TRBD1	TRBV7-3	TRBJ2-3	once	TGTGCCAGCAGCGGGACAGCCACAGATACGCAGTATTTT	CASSGTATDTQYF
NA	TRBV6-1	TRBJ2-1	NA	TGTGCCAGCAGCAGGGACCTAAGGGGGACCAAAAATGAGCAGTTCTTC	CASSRDLRGTKNEQFF
NA	TRBV7-6	TRBJ1-1	many	TGTGCCAGCAGCCTCGGCCCGGTGGCGAACACTGAAGCTTTCTTT	CASSLGPVANTEAFF
NA	TRBV24-1	TRBJ1-2	many	TGTGCCACCAGTGATTCCGGGATCCCGGGTGGCTACACCTTC	CATSDSGIPGGYTF
NA	TRBV28	TRBJ1-2	many	TGTGCCAGCAGTCCCATTACGGGGTACCAGGTCTACACCTTC	CASSPITGYQVYTF